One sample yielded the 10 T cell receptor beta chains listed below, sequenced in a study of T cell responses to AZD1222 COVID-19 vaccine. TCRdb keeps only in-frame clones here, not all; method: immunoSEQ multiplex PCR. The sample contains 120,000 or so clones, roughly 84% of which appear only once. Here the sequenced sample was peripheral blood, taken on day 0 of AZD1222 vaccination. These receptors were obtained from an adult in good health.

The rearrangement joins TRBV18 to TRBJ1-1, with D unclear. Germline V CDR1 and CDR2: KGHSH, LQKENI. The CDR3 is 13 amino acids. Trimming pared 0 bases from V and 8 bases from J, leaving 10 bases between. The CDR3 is CASSPPLVLEAFF. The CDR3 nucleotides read TGTGCCAGCTCACCACCGCTGGTATTGGAAGCTTTCTTT.

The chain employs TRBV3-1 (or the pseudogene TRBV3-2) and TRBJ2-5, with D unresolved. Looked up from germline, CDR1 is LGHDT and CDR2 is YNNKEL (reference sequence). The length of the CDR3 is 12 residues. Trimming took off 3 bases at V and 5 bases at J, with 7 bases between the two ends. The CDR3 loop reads CASSHYKETQYF. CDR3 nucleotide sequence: TGTGCCAGCAGCCATTACAAGGAGACCCAGTACTTC.

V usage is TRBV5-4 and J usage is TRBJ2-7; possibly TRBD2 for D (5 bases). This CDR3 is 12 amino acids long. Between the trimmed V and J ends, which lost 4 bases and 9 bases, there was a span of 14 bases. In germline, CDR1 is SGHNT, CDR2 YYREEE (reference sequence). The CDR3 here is CASSAGYEGQYF. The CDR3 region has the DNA TGTGCCAGCAGCGCCGGATACGAGGGGCAGTACTTC.

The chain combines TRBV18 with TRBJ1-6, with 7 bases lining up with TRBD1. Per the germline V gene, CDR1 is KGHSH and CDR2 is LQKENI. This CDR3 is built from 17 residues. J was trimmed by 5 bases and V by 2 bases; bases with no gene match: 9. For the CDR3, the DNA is TGTGCCAGCTCACCATACGGGGGTACAGGGGATAATTCACCCCTCCACTTT. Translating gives CASSPYGGTGDNSPLHF.

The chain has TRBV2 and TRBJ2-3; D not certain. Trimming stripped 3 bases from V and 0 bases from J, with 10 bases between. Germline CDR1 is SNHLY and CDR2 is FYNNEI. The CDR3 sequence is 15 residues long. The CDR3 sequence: CASSEAGYSTDTQYF. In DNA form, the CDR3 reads TGTGCCAGCAGTGAGGCCGGATATAGCACAGATACGCAGTATTTT.

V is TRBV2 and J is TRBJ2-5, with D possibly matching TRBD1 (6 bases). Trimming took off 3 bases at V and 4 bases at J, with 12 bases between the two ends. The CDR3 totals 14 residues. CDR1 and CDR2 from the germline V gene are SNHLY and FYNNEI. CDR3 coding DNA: TGTGCCAGCAGTGATTGGACAGAGGGAGAGACCCAGTACTTC. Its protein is CASSDWTEGETQYF.

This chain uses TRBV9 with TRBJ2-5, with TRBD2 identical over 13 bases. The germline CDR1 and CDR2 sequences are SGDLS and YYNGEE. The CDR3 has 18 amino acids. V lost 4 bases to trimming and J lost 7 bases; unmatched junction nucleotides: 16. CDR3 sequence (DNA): TGTGCCAGCAGCAAAGACCCCCTAACTAGCGGGGGGGGAGGGACCCAGTACTTC. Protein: CASSKDPLTSGGGGTQYF.

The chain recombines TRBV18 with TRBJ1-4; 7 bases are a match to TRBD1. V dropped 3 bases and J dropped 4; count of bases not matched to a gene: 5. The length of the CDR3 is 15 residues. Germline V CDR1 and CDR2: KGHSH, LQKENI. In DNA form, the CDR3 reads TGTGCCAGCTCACCCCGGGACAGCTATAATGAAAAACTGTTTTTT. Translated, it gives CASSPRDSYNEKLFF.

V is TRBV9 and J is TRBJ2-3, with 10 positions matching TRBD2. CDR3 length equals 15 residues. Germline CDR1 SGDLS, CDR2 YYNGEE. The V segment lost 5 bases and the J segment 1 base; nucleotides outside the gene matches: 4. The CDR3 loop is CASSPGLAGTDTQYF. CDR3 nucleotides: TGTGCCAGCAGTCCTGGACTAGCGGGCACAGATACGCAGTATTTT.

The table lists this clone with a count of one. The CDR3 loop is CASSLWSPIGDQPQHF. Here the CDR3 DNA reads TGTGCCAGCAGTTTATGGAGTCCCATTGGCGATCAGCCCCAGCATTTT. The V call is TRBV6-5, the J call TRBJ1-5; no definite D call. The CDR3 extends over 16 amino acids. The V and J ends lost 4 bases and 5 bases respectively, with 18 bases between them. Germline CDR1 reads MNHEY; CDR2 reads SVGAGI.